This T cell receptor beta chain appears in the sequencing data of a study of T cells in Graves' hyperthyroidism and ophthalmopathy. Study context: The authors collected peripheral blood at initial diagnosis, before any treatment.

General study results and limits: It was a median around 6 months before onset that the model predicted ophthalmopathy.

It was RNA transcripts that yielded the amplified TCR beta CDR3 regions. First-round RT-PCR with HTBI primers amplified the TCR CDR3 region. A single record per CDR3 protein comes from TCRdb applying MiXCR to the multiplex PCR reads. Found here are about 420,000 distinct CDR3 sequences, 15% to 18% of them singletons; the top ten hold over 7.5%. An absence of ophthalmopathy progression within 18 months meant stable Graves' hyperthyroidism. Thyroid ultrasound, orbital computed tomography, clinical symptoms, and serum thyroxine and TRAb underpinned diagnoses. This clonotype was observed a few times. No antigen is known for it. The source material was blood. This sequence was found in a woman under 30 with Graves' hyperthyroidism.

The CDR3 loop reads CASSLSPEASGISSYNEQFF. The CDR3 DNA is TGTGCCAGCAGCTTAAGCCCCGAGGCTAGCGGGATCAGCTCCTACAATGAGCAGTTCTTC. The gene calls are TRBV7-3 and TRBJ2-1; 9 bases are shared with TRBD2. The CDR3 consists of 20 residues. In germline, CDR1 is SGHTA, CDR2 FQGTGA. The V and J ends lost 1 base and 0 bases, in that order; junction bases with no gene match: 13.